This passage covers 4 T cell receptor beta chains from one sample sequenced in a study of blood T cell repertoires in COVID-19. Data came from immunoSEQ multiplex PCR; TCRdb stores just in-frame clones and leaves some out. The data hold some 74,000 clones, with more than 80% observed a single time. The sequenced material came from peripheral blood. These TCRs come from a woman of 80 years or more with active or convalescent COVID-19.

This chain uses TRBV7-2 with TRBJ1-2; a possible D gene is TRBD1 (6 bases). CDR3 size: 11 residues. From germline, CDR1 is SGHTA and CDR2 FQGNSA. V gave up 8 bases and J gave up 6 bases, with 10 bases separating them. CDR3 amino acids: CASRTGHGYTF. CDR3 bases: TGTGCCAGCCGTACAGGGCATGGCTACACCTTC.

The chain links TRBV18 to TRBJ2-1; the D is unclear. V dropped 5 bases and J dropped 2 bases, with 10 bases sitting between them. The CDR3 loop spans 14 amino acids. Germline V gene sequence: CDR1 KGHSH, CDR2 LQKENI. The CDR3 sequence is CASSVNGAYNEQFF. In DNA, the CDR3 is TGTGCCAGCTCAGTAAACGGTGCCTACAATGAGCAGTTCTTC.

The rearrangement uses TRBV27 and TRBJ1-4; D gene unclear. The CDR3 is 18 amino acids. Germline loops: CDR1 MNHEY, CDR2 SMNVEV (reference sequence). V shed 2 bases and J shed 0 bases, with 16 bases lying between them. Here the CDR3 DNA reads TGTGCCAGCAGTTTAGCAGGTTTCGGGAGTTCAACTAATGAAAAACTGTTTTTT. It translates to CASSLAGFGSSTNEKLFF.

This clone came up once. The V call is TRBV24-1, the J call TRBJ2-7; TRBD2 matches 9 bases. The germline CDR1 and CDR2 sequences are KGHDR and SFDVKD. The CDR3 consists of 12 residues. V lost 7 bases, J lost 4 bases, and 1 base stayed unmatched. The CDR3 DNA is TGTGCCACCAGCAGCGGGGGGTACGAGCAGTACTTC. This gives the protein CATSSGGYEQYF.